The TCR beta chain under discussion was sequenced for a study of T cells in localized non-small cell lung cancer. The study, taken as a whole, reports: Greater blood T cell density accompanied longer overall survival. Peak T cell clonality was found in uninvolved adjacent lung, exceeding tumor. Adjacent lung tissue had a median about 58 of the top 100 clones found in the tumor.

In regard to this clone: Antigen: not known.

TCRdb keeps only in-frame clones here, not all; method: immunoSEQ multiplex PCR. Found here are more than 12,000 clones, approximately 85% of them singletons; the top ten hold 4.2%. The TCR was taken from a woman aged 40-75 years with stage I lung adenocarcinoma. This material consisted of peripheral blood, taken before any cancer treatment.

The CDR3 DNA sequence: TGTGCCAGCAGTGTGTCTAGCGGGGGACCCAACACCGGGGAGCTGTTTTTT. Translation gives CASSVSSGGPNTGELFF. The V and J genes are TRBV6-1 and TRBJ2-2, with 10 bases matching TRBD2. V lost 4 bases to trimming and J lost 2 bases; unmatched junction nucleotides: 7. CDR3 length: 17 amino acids. Germline V gene lookup returns CDR1 MNHNS and CDR2 SASEGT.